The 18 T cell receptor beta chains below come from one sample, sequenced in a study of control samples from healthy donors and cancer patients. The data were produced by immunoSEQ multiplex PCR, yet TCRdb's version contains in-frame clones alone and is incomplete. The table shows roughly 86,000 clones, with roughly nine tenths occurring only once. The sequenced material came from blood. These receptors came from a man younger than 45 in good health.

V and J are TRBV6-4 and TRBJ2-2; D perhaps matches TRBD1 (5 bases). V dropped 7 bases and J dropped 2 bases, with 11 bases sitting between them. This CDR3 spans 14 amino acids. CDR1 MRHNA and CDR2 SNTAGT come from the germline V gene. The CDR3 sequence: CASTNRPNTGELFF. CDR3 in DNA: TGTGCCAGCACGAACAGGCCAAACACCGGGGAGCTGTTTTTT.

The V call is TRBV24-1, the J call TRBJ2-3; D ambiguous. With 4 bases removed from V and 1 base from J, the gap between germline ends came to 11 bases. This CDR3 is built from 15 residues. Germline loops: CDR1 KGHDR, CDR2 SFDVKD. The CDR3 region is CATSDRTSGTDTQYF. The CDR3 DNA reads as TGTGCCACCAGTGACCGTACTTCAGGCACAGATACGCAGTATTTT.

The chain is built from TRBV10-3 and TRBJ1-4, with D uncertain. The CDR3 runs to 14 residues. Germline lookup yields CDR1 ENHRY and CDR2 SYGVKD. V dropped 2 bases and J dropped 2 bases, with 6 bases sitting between them. DNA of the CDR3: TGTGCCATCAGTGAGACGGATACTAATGAAAAACTGTTTTTT. This encodes CAISETDTNEKLFF.

The rearrangement uses TRBV10-3 and TRBJ1-2, with 10 bases lining up with TRBD1. The V and J ends lost 5 bases and 1 base, in that order; junction bases with no gene match: 10. CDR1 ENHRY and CDR2 SYGVKD come from the germline V gene. The CDR3 has 17 amino acids. The chain's CDR3 is CAISHSVRDRGNYGYTF. The CDR3 DNA sequence: TGTGCCATCAGTCACAGCGTCCGGGACAGGGGTAACTATGGCTACACCTTC.

In nucleotides, the CDR3 is TGTGCCAGCAGTTTAAGGCCTCCAAACTCGGGCTACACCTTC. Encoded protein: CASSLRPPNSGYTF. The chain is built from TRBV2 and TRBJ1-2; the D is unclear. The germline CDR1 and CDR2 sequences are SNHLY and FYNNEI. This CDR3 contains 14 residues. V lost 5 bases and J 8 bases, leaving 18 bases between the germline ends.

The chain joins TRBV7-9 to TRBJ1-4; tentative D call: TRBD1 (6 bases). Trimming took off 6 bases at V and 4 bases at J, with 9 bases between the two ends. CDR1 is SEHNR and CDR2 is FQNEAQ in the germline V gene (reference sequence). The CDR3 totals 13 residues. The CDR3 bases are TGTGCCAGCAGGGCACAGGGTAATGAAAAACTGTTTTTT. It codes for CASRAQGNEKLFF.

The chain joins TRBV4-1 to TRBJ1-2; 11 bases line up with TRBD1. CDR3 length: 19 residues. CDR1 is MGHRA and CDR2 is YSYEKL in the germline V gene. V was pared by 3 bases and J by 4 bases, with 16 bases of the junction left unmatched. The CDR3 loop is CASSHKRLAGQGVFYGYTF. The CDR3 DNA is TGCGCCAGCAGCCATAAGAGGCTAGCGGGACAGGGGGTTTTCTATGGCTACACCTTC.

V is TRBV30 and J is TRBJ1-3, with D possibly being TRBD1 (5 bases). V dropped 2 bases and J dropped 0 bases, with 8 bases sitting between them. Germline V gene lookup returns CDR1 GTSNPN and CDR2 SVGIG (reference sequence). CDR3 length: 14 residues. The CDR3 reads CAWSRGGSGNTIYF. The CDR3, as DNA: TGTGCCTGGAGTCGGGGGGGCTCTGGAAACACCATATATTTT.

This clone came up once. The V gene is TRBV28, the J gene TRBJ1-2; 7 nucleotides match TRBD1. The V segment lost 3 bases and the J segment 10 bases; nucleotides outside the gene matches: 14. The CDR3 has 15 amino acids. The V gene's germline CDR1 is MDHEN and CDR2 SYDVKM. The DNA of the CDR3 is TGTGCCAGCAGTTTTCCCACCAGGGGGAGACATGACTACACCTTC. Protein: CASSFPTRGRHDYTF.

The V call is TRBV9, the J call TRBJ2-2, with 9 nucleotides matching TRBD2. CDR3 length: 16 amino acids. The germline gives CDR1 SGDLS, CDR2 YYNGEE. V dropped 1 base and J dropped 4; count of bases not matched to a gene: 5. The CDR3 region is CASSVYGSGGTGELFF. CDR3 bases: TGTGCCAGCAGCGTATATGGTAGCGGGGGCACCGGGGAGCTGTTTTTT.

The rearrangement joins TRBV7-9 to TRBJ1-2; D remains ambiguous. This CDR3 is built from 12 residues. Trimming shortened V by 5 bases and J by 7 bases, and 11 bases separated the two germline ends. From germline, CDR1 is SEHNR and CDR2 FQNEAQ (reference sequence). CDR3 residues: CASSTGSGGYTF. CDR3 DNA: TGTGCCAGCAGCACGGGCTCTGGTGGCTACACCTTC. The full variable domain, its missing parts supplied by reference TRBV7-9 and TRBJ1-2, is DTGVSQNPRHKITKRGQNVTFRCDPISEHNRLYWYRQTLGQGPEFLTYFQNEAQLEKSRLLSDRFSAERPKGSFSTLEIQRTEQGDSAMYLCASSTGSGGYTFGSGTRLTVV.

V gene TRBV10-1 combines with J gene TRBJ1-3; 8 bases line up with TRBD1. Unmatched junction bases numbered 6, after V lost 3 bases and J lost 8 bases. CDR3 length: 14 amino acids. The germline V gene encodes CDR1 WNHNN and CDR2 SYGVQD (reference sequence). The CDR3 bases are TGCGCCAGCAGTGATTCGGACAGGGCGGACACCATATATTTT. It translates to CASSDSDRADTIYF.

This rearrangement joins TRBV19 to TRBJ1-5; 11 bases line up with TRBD1. The CDR3 consists of 14 residues. CDR1 and CDR2 from the germline V gene are LNHDA and SQIVND (reference sequence). J gave up 7 bases and V 5 bases, and 4 bases lay outside the gene matches. The CDR3 region is CASSAGTGGQPQHF. The CDR3 DNA sequence: TGTGCCAGTAGTGCCGGGACAGGGGGGCAGCCCCAGCATTTT.

This clone appeared a single time. The chain recombines TRBV19 with TRBJ1-1; 7 bases align to TRBD1. The CDR3 runs 15 residues. V trimming: 5 bases; J trimming: 5 bases; junction bases outside the gene matches: 11. CDR1 and CDR2 (germline): LNHDA, SQIVND (reference sequence). The CDR3 loop reads CASSPFDRAGTEAFF. Written as DNA, the CDR3 is TGTGCCAGTAGTCCCTTCGACAGGGCCGGGACTGAAGCTTTCTTT. Full variable domain (outside the CDR3, taken from reference TRBV19 and TRBJ1-1): DGGITQSPKYLFRKEGQNVTLSCEQNLNHDAMYWYRQDPGQGLRLIYYSQIVNDFQKGDIAEGYSVSREKKESFPLTVTSAQKNPTAFYLCASSPFDRAGTEAFFGQGTRLTVV.

A word on this clone: Mismatch with germline at one junction end may stem from a read error. The chain uses TRBV24-1 and TRBJ2-1; D remains ambiguous. The CDR3 has 12 amino acids. The V gene's germline CDR1 is KGHDR and CDR2 SFDVKD. CDR3 amino acids: CATRDSYNEQFF. The CDR3 DNA reads as TGTGCCACCAGAGATTCATACAATGAGCAGTTCTTC.

J is TRBJ2-7 and V is TRBV12-3 or TRBV12-4, with D tentatively TRBD1 (6 bases). CDR3 length: 12 amino acids. Deletions cut 10 bases from V and 4 bases from J, with 14 bases between. The CDR3 DNA sequence: TGTGCCACCGCCCGGGACATTTACGAGCAGTACTTC. This gives the protein CATARDIYEQYF.

The CDR3, as DNA: TGCGCCAGCAGCCCGGACAGGGGAGGCACTGAAGCTTTCTTT. Amino acid sequence: CASSPDRGGTEAFF. The V gene is TRBV5-1, the J gene TRBJ1-1; 9 positions agree with TRBD1. V gave up 4 bases and J gave up 4 bases; unmatched junction bases: 5. This CDR3 comprises 14 residues. The germline gives CDR1 SGHRS, CDR2 YFSETQ.

This chain connects TRBV6-5 to TRBJ1-2; D not resolved. V gave up 6 bases and J gave up 2 bases, with 4 bases separating them. Germline V gene lookup returns CDR1 MNHEY and CDR2 SVGAGI. There are 11 residues in the CDR3. CDR3 nucleotide sequence: TGTGCCAGCAGCCAGAACTATGGCTACACCTTC. It is translated as CASSQNYGYTF.